This T cell receptor (beta chain) was sequenced for a study of blood T cell repertoires in COVID-19. Whole-study context: Specimens from acute and convalescent COVID-19 originated in the United States, Italy and Spain. PBMCs, B-cell-depleted T cells, or T cells provided the cDNA or gDNA that made up the material.

Germline V CDR1 and CDR2: MDHEN, SYDVKM. The CDR3 totals 14 residues. Trimming removed 6 bases from V and 3 bases from J; junction bases left unmatched: 3. Original processing methods: Amplification of reference gene primers provided the estimated nucleated cell counts. Method: immunoSEQ multiplex PCR; TCRdb's copy keeps in-frame clones and lacks some. The V and J calls and clone size were taken over from that table, and D and trimming were inferred from the DNA. The sample gives 60,000 to 65,000 clones, about 74% of which show up once; 28% is in the top ten. The sample was peripheral blood. This sequence joins TRBV28 and TRBJ1-2; 11 bases line up with TRBD1. The clonotype originates from a woman of 80 years or more with acute or convalescent COVID-19. CDR3 in amino acids: CASRGGQGDYGYTF. DNA for the CDR3: TGTGCCAGCAGGGGGGGACAGGGGGACTATGGCTACACCTTC.